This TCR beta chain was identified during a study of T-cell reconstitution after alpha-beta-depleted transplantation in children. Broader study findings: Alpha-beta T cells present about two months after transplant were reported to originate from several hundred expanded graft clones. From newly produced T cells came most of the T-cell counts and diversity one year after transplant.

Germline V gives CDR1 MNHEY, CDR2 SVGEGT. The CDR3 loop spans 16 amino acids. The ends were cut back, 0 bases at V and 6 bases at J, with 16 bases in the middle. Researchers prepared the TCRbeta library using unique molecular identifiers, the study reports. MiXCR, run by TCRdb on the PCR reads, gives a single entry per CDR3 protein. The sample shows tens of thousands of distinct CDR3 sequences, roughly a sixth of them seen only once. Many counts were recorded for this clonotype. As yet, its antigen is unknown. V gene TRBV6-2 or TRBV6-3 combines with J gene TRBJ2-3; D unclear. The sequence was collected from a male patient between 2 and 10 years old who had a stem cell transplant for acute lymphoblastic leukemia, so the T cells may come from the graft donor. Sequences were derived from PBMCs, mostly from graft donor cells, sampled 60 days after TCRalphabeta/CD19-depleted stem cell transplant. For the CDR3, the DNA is TGTGCCAGCAGTTACTCTTCGCAGGATACGGAGGATACGCAGTATTTT. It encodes CASSYSSQDTEDTQYF.